The 24 T cell receptor beta chains given below trace back to one sample, sequenced in a study of T cell responses to AZD1222 COVID-19 vaccine. Using immunoSEQ multiplex PCR, the repertoire was profiled, and TCRdb retains in-frame clones only, with some absent. The data contain 90,000 to 150,000 clones, around 89% of them singletons. The sequencing used peripheral blood, collected 28 days after the second AZD1222 dose. Receptors were obtained from an adult who received the AZD1222 COVID-19 vaccine.

The gene calls are TRBV19 and TRBJ2-1, with D possibly being TRBD1 or TRBD2 (5 bases each). Germline loops: CDR1 LNHDA, CDR2 SQIVND (reference sequence). V shed 8 bases and J shed 7 bases, with 15 bases lying between them. The CDR3 length is 13 residues. The chain's CDR3 is CASRSAGGNEQFF. The CDR3 DNA reads as TGTGCCAGTCGCTCGGCTGGGGGTAATGAGCAGTTCTTC.

This chain uses TRBV7-2 with TRBJ2-7, with D possibly matching TRBD2 (6 bases). The ends were cut back, 1 base at V and 9 bases at J, with 19 bases in the middle. CDR1 and CDR2 from the germline V gene are SGHTA and FQGNSA. The CDR3 extends over 15 amino acids. In DNA, the CDR3 is TGTGCCAGCAGCTTAGGGGCGGGGTATCGTCAAGTGCAGTACTTC. Translating it yields CASSLGAGYRQVQYF. Full variable domain (outside the CDR3, taken from reference TRBV7-2 and TRBJ2-7): GAGVSQSPSNKVTEKGKDVELRCDPISGHTALYWYRQSLGQGLEFLIYFQGNSAPDKSGLPSDRFSAERTGGSVSTLTIQRTQQEDSAVYLCASSLGAGYRQVQYFGPGTRLTVT.

This rearrangement joins TRBV6-5 to TRBJ1-2, with D possibly matching TRBD1 (6 bases). V shed 2 bases and J shed 4 bases, with 14 bases lying between them. Germline CDR1 reads MNHEY; CDR2 reads SVGAGI. The CDR3 loop spans 15 amino acids. As DNA, the CDR3 is TGTGCCAGCAGTTACGGGGACACACAGACCTATGGCTACACCTTC. Its translation is CASSYGDTQTYGYTF.

The chain joins TRBV11-2 to TRBJ2-1, with 7 bases that match TRBD2. Germline V gene sequence: CDR1 SGHAT, CDR2 FQNNGV. The J segment lost 2 bases and the V segment lost 6 bases, leaving 4 bases of the junction unmatched. The CDR3 length is 14 residues. CDR3 DNA sequence: TGTGCCAGCAGGGGGCTAGCGGCCTACAATGAGCAGTTCTTC. Translating it yields CASRGLAAYNEQFF. The whole variable domain, remainder taken from reference TRBV11-2 and TRBJ2-1, is EAGVAQSPRYKIIEKRQSVAFWCNPISGHATLYWYQQILGQGPKLLIQFQNNGVVDDSQLPKDRFSAERLKGVDSTLKIQPAKLEDSAVYLCASRGLAAYNEQFFGPGTRLTVL.

The chain has TRBV5-1 and TRBJ2-3, with D perhaps TRBD1 or TRBD2 (5 bases each). This CDR3 contains 16 residues. V dropped 0 bases and J dropped 5 bases, with 16 bases sitting between them. Germline V lookup: CDR1 SGHRS, CDR2 YFSETQ. The CDR3 is CASSLGDGRRKDTQYF. The CDR3 region has the DNA TGCGCCAGCAGCTTGGGGGACGGCAGGCGTAAAGATACGCAGTATTTT.

The CDR3 loop is CASSILAMQRGRDTEAFF. In DNA, the CDR3 is TGTGCCAGTAGTATTTTGGCAATGCAAAGGGGGCGCGACACTGAAGCTTTCTTT. The genes are TRBV19 and TRBJ1-1, with TRBD1 matching 7 bases. The CDR3 totals 18 residues. V lost 3 bases, J lost 3 bases, and 16 bases stayed unmatched. The germline CDR1 and CDR2 sequences are LNHDA and SQIVND (reference sequence).

Here the CDR3 DNA reads TGTGCCATCTCCGGACTAGCGGGGGGACTCACAGATACGCAGTATTTT. Its protein is CAISGLAGGLTDTQYF. The chain is built from TRBV10-3 and TRBJ2-3; 14 bases match TRBD2. The CDR3 is 16 residues long. In germline, CDR1 is ENHRY, CDR2 SYGVKD. V was pared by 8 bases and J by 2 bases, with 6 bases of the junction left unmatched.

The rearrangement joins TRBV5-1 to TRBJ1-1; 7 bases line up with TRBD1. This CDR3 contains 15 residues. Germline CDR1 is SGHRS and CDR2 is YFSETQ. Trimming took 6 bases from V and 6 from J; bases not matched to a gene: 14. CDR3 residues: CASTLMGQGVAEAFF. Written as DNA, the CDR3 is TGCGCCAGCACCCTAATGGGGCAGGGGGTCGCTGAAGCTTTCTTT.

V and J are TRBV2 and TRBJ2-2, with 11 positions matching TRBD1. Germline CDR1 SNHLY, CDR2 FYNNEI. The CDR3 contains 14 residues. The trim removed 11 bases at V and 2 bases at J, leaving 4 bases unmatched. In DNA form, the CDR3 reads TGTGCCGGGACAGGGGGAACAAACACCGGGGAGCTGTTTTTT. Translated, it gives CAGTGGTNTGELFF.

The V and J genes are TRBV30 and TRBJ1-2, with TRBD1 matching over 7 bases. The V and J ends lost 2 bases and 7 bases, in that order; junction bases with no gene match: 4. Germline CDR1 reads GTSNPN; CDR2 reads SVGIG (reference sequence). This CDR3 spans 12 amino acids. This CDR3 is CAWSQGVGGYTF. The CDR3 DNA is TGTGCCTGGAGTCAGGGGGTCGGTGGCTACACCTTC.

This chain links TRBV28 with TRBJ1-6; D is uncertain. V shed 2 bases and J shed 9 bases, with 23 bases lying between them. CDR3 size: 18 residues. Germline CDR1 is MDHEN and CDR2 is SYDVKM. The CDR3 region has the DNA TGTGCCAGCAGTTTAATCTTCCGGACCGCTTTTACCGGTTCACCCCTCCACTTT. It encodes CASSLIFRTAFTGSPLHF. The variable domain in full, completed from reference TRBV28 and TRBJ1-6, reads DVKVTQSSRYLVKRTGEKVFLECVQDMDHENMFWYRQDPGLGLRLIYFSYDVKMKEKGDIPEGYSVSREKKERFSLILESASTNQTSMYLCASSLIFRTAFTGSPLHFGNGTRLTVT.

The CDR3 here is CASSIVGVGYGYTF. CDR3 nucleotide sequence: TGTGCCAGTAGTATCGTAGGGGTAGGCTATGGCTACACCTTC. The rearrangement uses TRBV19 and TRBJ1-2; a weak D match, TRBD1 (5 bases). Trimming took off 3 bases at V and 4 bases at J, with 12 bases between the two ends. The CDR3 spans 14 residues. The germline V gene encodes CDR1 LNHDA and CDR2 SQIVND (reference sequence). Complete variable domain (other parts from reference TRBV19 and TRBJ1-2): DGGITQSPKYLFRKEGQNVTLSCEQNLNHDAMYWYRQDPGQGLRLIYYSQIVNDFQKGDIAEGYSVSREKKESFPLTVTSAQKNPTAFYLCASSIVGVGYGYTFGSGTRLTVV.

V gene TRBV27 combines with J gene TRBJ1-6, with D perhaps matching TRBD1 (5 bases). Trimming removed 8 bases at V and 8 bases at J, with 22 bases between. The germline V gene has CDR1 MNHEY and CDR2 SMNVEV (reference sequence). This CDR3 comprises 16 residues. The CDR3 loop is CASGPVRAGGYSPLHF. CDR3 nucleotide sequence: TGTGCCAGCGGTCCCGTCAGGGCTGGGGGGTATTCACCCCTCCACTTT.

The chain has TRBV4-1 and TRBJ1-6, with TRBD1 matching over 8 bases. V was clipped by 0 bases and J by 10 bases; unmatched bases: 11. The CDR3 is made up of 17 amino acids. CDR1 is MGHRA and CDR2 is YSYEKL in the germline V gene. The DNA of the CDR3 is TGCGCCAGCAGCCAAGATCGACAGGGGTTGGCTCGGTCACCCCTCCACTTT. Protein: CASSQDRQGLARSPLHF.

V and J are TRBV30 and TRBJ1-5; maybe TRBD1 (6 bases). V dropped 1 base and J dropped 2 bases, with 9 bases sitting between them. The V gene's germline CDR1 is GTSNPN and CDR2 SVGIG (reference sequence). This CDR3 is built from 14 residues. This chain's CDR3 is CAWSEQGGNQPQHF. CDR3 DNA: TGTGCCTGGAGTGAACAGGGAGGCAATCAGCCCCAGCATTTT. The full variable domain, in which reference TRBV30 and TRBJ1-5 provide the parts outside the CDR3, is SQTIHQWPATLVQPVGSPLSLECTVEGTSNPNLYWYRQAAGRGLQLLFYSVGIGQISSEVPQNLSASRPQDRQFILSSKKLLLSDSGFYLCAWSEQGGNQPQHFGDGTRLSIL.

CDR3 sequence reads: CASVAPGGENSNQPQHF. The CDR3 DNA reads TGTGCCAGCGTGGCCCCCGGGGGGGAGAATAGCAATCAGCCCCAGCATTTT. The V gene is TRBV2, the J gene TRBJ1-5; tentative D call: TRBD1 (5 bases). Per the germline V gene, CDR1 is SNHLY and CDR2 is FYNNEI. The length of the CDR3 is 17 residues. V lost 8 bases and J lost 0, with 20 bases in between.

The chain is built from TRBV6-5 and TRBJ1-5; TRBD1 matches at 7 bases. This CDR3 contains 13 residues. The ends lost 11 bases at V and 4 bases at J; junction bases unmatched: 8. Germline CDR1 MNHEY, CDR2 SVGAGI. CDR3 sequence (DNA): TGTGCCGGAAAAACAGGGGATAATCAGCCCCAGCATTTT. It encodes CAGKTGDNQPQHF.

This clone qualifies as medium-sized. The chain recombines TRBV27 with TRBJ2-1; 10 bases map to TRBD1. J was trimmed by 8 bases and V by 6 bases; bases with no gene match: 10. CDR3 length: 15 amino acids. From germline, CDR1 is MNHEY and CDR2 SMNVEV (reference sequence). The CDR3 reads CASRVGQGIRDEQFF. The CDR3 DNA sequence: TGTGCCAGCAGGGTGGGACAGGGGATCAGGGATGAGCAGTTCTTC.

This chain links TRBV6-2 or TRBV6-3 with TRBJ1-5; 9 bases align to TRBD1. V was pared by 0 bases and J by 0 bases, with 9 bases of the junction left unmatched. The CDR3 covers 19 residues. Germline-derived CDR1 and CDR2 are MNHEY and SVGEGT. CDR3 protein: CASSYSPGQGPYSNQPQHF. The CDR3 coding sequence is TGTGCCAGCAGTTACTCCCCGGGACAGGGCCCATATAGCAATCAGCCCCAGCATTTT.

For this clone: One end of the junction is discordant with germline, which a read error may explain. The chain carries TRBV7-7 and TRBJ2-5; D is unresolved. This CDR3 is 15 amino acids long. In germline, CDR1 is SSHAT, CDR2 FNYEAQ (reference sequence). The CDR3 DNA reads TGTGCTAGCAGCCCAACGCCCTACTACAACTACGGGCAGTACTTC. Protein: CASSPTPYYNYGQYF.

The genes are TRBV27 and TRBJ2-1, with 10 nucleotides matching TRBD1. The CDR3 is 15 amino acids. J was trimmed by 6 bases and V by 10 bases; bases with no gene match: 12. The germline V gene encodes CDR1 MNHEY and CDR2 SMNVEV (reference sequence). CDR3 sequence: CATTVMGQGSNEQFF. For the CDR3, the DNA is TGTGCCACTACAGTGATGGGACAGGGGAGCAATGAGCAGTTCTTC.

This rearrangement joins TRBV7-2 to TRBJ2-7; no clear D gene. The length of the CDR3 is 13 residues. The ends were cut back, 1 base at V and 8 bases at J, with 12 bases in the middle. CDR1 is SGHTA, CDR2 FQGNSA, per germline. This CDR3 is CASSLVLPAQQYF. DNA of the CDR3: TGTGCCAGCAGCTTAGTTCTCCCTGCTCAGCAGTACTTC.

In this sample, this clone turned up once. This chain joins TRBV4-2 and TRBJ2-7, with 7 nucleotides matching TRBD2. Germline values: CDR1 LGHNA, CDR2 YNFKEQ. The CDR3 spans 14 residues. V dropped 8 bases and J dropped 1; count of bases not matched to a gene: 8. The CDR3 sequence is CASGPGLSSYEQYF. The CDR3 DNA reads as TGTGCCAGCGGACCGGGACTATCGTCCTACGAGCAGTACTTC.

Remarks on this clone: The same CDR3 arises from other DNA sequences in this sample as well. The chain employs TRBV5-5 and TRBJ1-1; D may be TRBD1 (5 bases). CDR3 length: 13 residues. Germline loops: CDR1 SGHKS, CDR2 YYEKEE (reference sequence). Trimming shortened V by 3 bases and J by 2 bases, and 8 bases separated the two germline ends. CDR3 in amino acids: CASSWGRNTEAFF. The DNA for the CDR3 is TGTGCCAGCAGCTGGGGCCGTAACACTGAAGCTTTCTTT. Based on the CDR3 plus reference TRBV5-5 and TRBJ1-1, the full variable domain is DAGVTQSPTHLIKTRGQQVTLRCSPISGHKSVSWYQQVLGQGPQFIFQYYEKEERGRGNFPDRFSARQFPNYSSELNVNALLLGDSALYLCASSWGRNTEAFFGQGTRLTVV.